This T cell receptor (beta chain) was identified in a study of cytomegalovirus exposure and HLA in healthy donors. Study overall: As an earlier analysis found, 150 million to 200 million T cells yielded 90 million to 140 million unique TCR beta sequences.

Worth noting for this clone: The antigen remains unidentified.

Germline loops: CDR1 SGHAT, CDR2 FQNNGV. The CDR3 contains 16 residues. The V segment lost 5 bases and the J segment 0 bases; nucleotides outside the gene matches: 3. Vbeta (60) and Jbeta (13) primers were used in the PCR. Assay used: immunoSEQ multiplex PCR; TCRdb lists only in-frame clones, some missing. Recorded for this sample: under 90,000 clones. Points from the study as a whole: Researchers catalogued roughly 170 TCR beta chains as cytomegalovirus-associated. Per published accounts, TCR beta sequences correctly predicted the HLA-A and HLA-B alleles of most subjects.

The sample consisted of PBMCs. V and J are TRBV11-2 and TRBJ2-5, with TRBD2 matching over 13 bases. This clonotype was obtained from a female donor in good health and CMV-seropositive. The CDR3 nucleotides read TGTGCCAGCAGCCTTGGGACTAGCGGGAACCAAGAGACCCAGTACTTC. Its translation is CASSLGTSGNQETQYF.